These 2 T cell receptor beta chains were all obtained from the same sample, sequenced in a study of T-cell memory formation after mild COVID-19. Each CDR3 protein is one row after TCRdb ran MiXCR on the 5' RACE reads. The sample includes more than 250,000 distinct CDR3 sequences, around 16% of them seen just once. The sequencing sample was made of PBMCs or a T cell subset sorted from them (not recorded which). The receptors originated from a man younger than 35 who had mild COVID-19 (a few samples of this study predate the infection). Cell type and time point are not known.

This CDR3 is CASSFWQGAEGYTF. CDR3 in DNA: TGTGCCAGCAGTTTTTGGCAGGGGGCAGAAGGCTACACCTTC. The rearrangement joins TRBV12-3 or TRBV12-4 to TRBJ1-2; 8 bases match TRBD1. With V trimmed by 3 bases and J by 8 bases, 8 bases remained unmatched. The CDR3 runs to 14 residues.

At least ten counts were recorded for this clonotype. The rearrangement joins TRBV10-3 to TRBJ2-3; 11 bases are shared with TRBD2. This CDR3 has 18 amino acids. V trimming: 10 bases; J trimming: 5 bases; junction bases outside the gene matches: 20. CDR1 and CDR2 (germline): ENHRY, SYGVKD. DNA for the CDR3: TGTGCCACCGCCAATAGCGGGGGGGGCATGACATTCGGAGATACGCAGTATTTT. It encodes CATANSGGGMTFGDTQYF.